The 9 T cell receptor beta chains given below trace back to one sample, sequenced in a study of T cell repertoires in cytomegalovirus infection. Each CDR3 protein is one row after TCRdb ran MiXCR on the reads. This repertoire shows almost 500,000 distinct CDR3 sequences, around 10% found once; its top ten account for about 9.4%. Sequencing input: PBMCs. The receptors were gathered from a human donor in good health (CMV status not recorded). Some clones in this sample may be carry-over from other donors' samples.

The V gene is TRBV11-3, the J gene TRBJ2-1; a weak D match, TRBD2 (6 bases). Per the germline V gene, CDR1 is SGHNT and CDR2 is YENEEA. The CDR3 extends over 16 amino acids. Trimming removed 0 bases at V and 2 bases at J, with 11 bases between. CDR3 in amino acids: CASSLDRGIPYNEQFF. The CDR3 nucleotides are TGTGCCAGCAGCTTAGATCGGGGGATCCCCTACAATGAGCAGTTCTTC. The whole variable domain, filled in from reference TRBV11-3 and TRBJ2-1, reads EAGVVQSPRYKIIEKKQPVAFWCNPISGHNTLYWYLQNLGQGPELLIRYENEEAVDDSQLPKDRFSAERLKGVDSTLKIQPAELGDSAVYLCASSLDRGIPYNEQFFGPGTRLTVL.

The rearrangement joins TRBV9 to TRBJ1-2; no firm D call. Germline lookup yields CDR1 SGDLS and CDR2 YYNGEE. This CDR3 region has 13 residues. Trimming took 0 bases from V and 8 from J, leaving 11 bases between them. CDR3 bases: TGTGCCAGCAGCGTAGTGGAGGATTCGGGCTACACCTTC. Encoded protein: CASSVVEDSGYTF.

The rearrangement joins TRBV27 to TRBJ2-4, with 8 bases aligning to TRBD2. The CDR3 covers 17 residues. The junction had 9 bases not matched to a gene; V was cut back by 0 bases and J by 5 bases. The V gene's germline CDR1 is MNHEY and CDR2 SMNVEV (reference sequence). In DNA, the CDR3 is TGTGCCAGCAGTTTATCGGATCCAGCGGGAGAGGAAAACATTCAGTACTTC. Protein product: CASSLSDPAGEENIQYF.

This clonotype appeared many times. V is TRBV28 and J is TRBJ2-7; a weak D match, TRBD1 (5 bases). V shed 4 bases and J shed 2 bases, with 12 bases lying between them. Germline CDR1 MDHEN, CDR2 SYDVKM. This CDR3 spans 14 amino acids. The CDR3 DNA reads as TGTGCCAGCAGTTATGGGGCTGGGCCCTACGAGCAGTACTTC. It is translated as CASSYGAGPYEQYF.

This clonotype was counted a few times. The genes are TRBV20-1 and TRBJ2-1; D might be TRBD1 (6 bases). Germline CDR1 is DFQATT and CDR2 is SNEGSKA (reference sequence). V lost 6 bases and J lost 4, with 19 bases in between. The length of the CDR3 is 15 residues. DNA of the CDR3: TGCAGTGCGCTGCGAGCGCAGGGGTCTTACAATGAGCAGTTCTTC. Its translation: CSALRAQGSYNEQFF.

This clonotype was picked up a small number of times. The J gene is TRBJ2-3, the V gene TRBV6-6; D is ambiguous. This CDR3 contains 14 residues. Trimming pared 8 bases from V and 0 bases from J, leaving 12 bases between. CDR1 and CDR2 (germline): MNHNY, SVGAGI (reference sequence). The CDR3 region has the DNA TGTGCCAGCGCTCGGAGCGCTAGCACAGATACGCAGTATTTT. It specifies CASARSASTDTQYF.

The table lists this clonotype with a few counts. This chain joins TRBV18 and TRBJ1-1, with TRBD1 matching over 9 bases. Germline V gene data show CDR1 as KGHSH and CDR2 as LQKENI. This CDR3 is 16 amino acids long. The junction had 11 bases not matched to a gene; V was cut back by 4 bases and J by 5 bases. The CDR3 region has the DNA TGTGCCAGCTCACTGATGACAGGGGGTTTGTGGACTGAAGCTTTCTTT. This gives the protein CASSLMTGGLWTEAFF.

V is TRBV30 and J is TRBJ1-4; maybe TRBD1 (5 bases). The CDR3 sequence is 17 residues long. Trimming cost V 4 bases and J 6 bases, with 24 bases left between them. Germline CDR1 and CDR2: GTSNPN and SVGIG (reference sequence). The CDR3 sequence: CAWKDPDQTADYEKLFF. Written as DNA, the CDR3 is TGTGCCTGGAAAGACCCGGACCAGACAGCGGATTATGAAAAACTGTTTTTT.

This clonotype was seen repeatedly, ten times or more. This chain uses TRBV10-3 with TRBJ2-3; tentatively, D is TRBD2 (5 bases). V was pared by 6 bases and J by 0 bases, with 13 bases between. This CDR3 region has 15 residues. Germline loops: CDR1 ENHRY, CDR2 SYGVKD. The CDR3 spells CAIRVDFTSTDTQYF. Here the CDR3 DNA reads TGTGCCATCAGGGTGGACTTTACTAGCACAGATACGCAGTATTTT.